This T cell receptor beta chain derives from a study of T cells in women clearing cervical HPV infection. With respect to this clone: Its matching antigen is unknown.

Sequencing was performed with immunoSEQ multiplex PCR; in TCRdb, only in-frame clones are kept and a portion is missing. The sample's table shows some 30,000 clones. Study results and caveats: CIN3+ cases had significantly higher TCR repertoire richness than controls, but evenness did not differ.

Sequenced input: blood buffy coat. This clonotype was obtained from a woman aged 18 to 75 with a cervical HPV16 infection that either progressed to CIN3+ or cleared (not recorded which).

The DNA read from the CDR3 is TGCAGTCCGATGAAGACTAGCGGGGGGGCACGCACAGATACG. Translation: CSPMKTSGGARTDT. The full CDR3 protein is CSPMKTSGGARTDTQYF. The genes are TRBV20-1 and TRBJ2-3, with TRBD2 identical over 14 bases. The read falls 3 residues short of the CDR3 end, and the missing part is taken from the germline J gene. The CDR3 consists of 17 residues. Germline-derived CDR1 and CDR2 are DFQATT and SNEGSKA (reference sequence). The V segment lost 8 bases and the J segment 1 base; nucleotides outside the gene matches: 11.